This TCR beta chain was profiled in a study of blood T cell repertoires in COVID-19. Looking at the study overall: Italy, Spain and the United States were the sources of the convalescent and acute COVID-19 samples. In each case, the material was cDNA or gDNA derived from T cells, B-cell-depleted T cells, or PBMCs.

Source study methods: Reference gene primer amplification yielded estimated nucleated cell counts. Assay: immunoSEQ multiplex PCR; the TCRdb copy retains only in-frame clones and omits some. The V and J calls and clone size come from that table; D and trimming were worked out from the DNA. This table holds about 150,000 clones, over 80% found once. The CDR3 extends over 18 amino acids. CDR1 SEHNR and CDR2 FQNEAQ come from the germline V gene (reference sequence). With 2 bases clipped from V and 6 bases from J, the junction kept 12 bases outside the gene matches. Specimen: peripheral blood. This chain connects TRBV7-9 to TRBJ2-1; 11 nucleotides agree with TRBD2. The source of this sequence is a man older than 75 with acute or convalescent COVID-19. CDR3 in amino acids: CASSLTASPGTSGNEQFF. The CDR3 DNA is TGTGCCAGCAGCTTAACGGCCTCCCCCGGGACTAGCGGCAATGAGCAGTTCTTC.